Here is one T cell receptor (beta chain) with its context. Antigen specificity is unknown. Per germline, CDR1 KGHSH and CDR2 LQKENI. This CDR3 has 18 amino acids. V was shortened by 0 bases and J by 5 bases, with 19 bases between the two germline ends. This entry belongs to a study of cytomegalovirus exposure and HLA in healthy donors. Study in general: Across a few hundred genotyped donors, just over 80% landed in the Caucasian-associated ancestry cluster.

General study points: Common viral pathogens seemed, in a later analysis, to connect with several of the most significant clusters. Because they were indistinguishable, some V segments, including TRBV6-2 and TRBV6-3, were excluded. Associated with HLA alleles at 0.05 false discovery rate in a later analysis were 16,951 TCR beta sequences.

The PCR made use of 60 Vbeta and 13 Jbeta primers. The assay was immunoSEQ multiplex PCR, and TCRdb's table has in-frame clones only and misses some. This table holds about 160,000 clones. This chain connects TRBV18 to TRBJ2-2; possible D gene TRBD1, 5 bases. Sample: PBMCs. The sequence was obtained from a woman aged 60-70 years in good health and CMV-seronegative. CDR3 protein: CASSPPLGVLPPTGELFF. The DNA of the CDR3 is TGTGCCAGCTCACCACCTCTAGGGGTTCTCCCGCCGACCGGGGAGCTGTTTTTT.